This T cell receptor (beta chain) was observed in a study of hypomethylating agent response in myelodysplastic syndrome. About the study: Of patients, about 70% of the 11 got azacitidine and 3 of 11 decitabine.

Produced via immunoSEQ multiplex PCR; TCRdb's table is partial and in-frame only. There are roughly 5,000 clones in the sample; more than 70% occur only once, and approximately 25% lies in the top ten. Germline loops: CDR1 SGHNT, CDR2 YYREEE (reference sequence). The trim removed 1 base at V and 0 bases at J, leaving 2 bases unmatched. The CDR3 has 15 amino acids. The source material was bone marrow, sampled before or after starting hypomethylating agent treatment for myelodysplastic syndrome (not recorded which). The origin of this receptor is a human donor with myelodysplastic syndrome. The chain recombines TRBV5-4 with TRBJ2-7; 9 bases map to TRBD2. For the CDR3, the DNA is TGTGCCAGCAGCTTGAGCGGGGGGAGCTCCTACGAGCAGTACTTC. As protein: CASSLSGGSSYEQYF.